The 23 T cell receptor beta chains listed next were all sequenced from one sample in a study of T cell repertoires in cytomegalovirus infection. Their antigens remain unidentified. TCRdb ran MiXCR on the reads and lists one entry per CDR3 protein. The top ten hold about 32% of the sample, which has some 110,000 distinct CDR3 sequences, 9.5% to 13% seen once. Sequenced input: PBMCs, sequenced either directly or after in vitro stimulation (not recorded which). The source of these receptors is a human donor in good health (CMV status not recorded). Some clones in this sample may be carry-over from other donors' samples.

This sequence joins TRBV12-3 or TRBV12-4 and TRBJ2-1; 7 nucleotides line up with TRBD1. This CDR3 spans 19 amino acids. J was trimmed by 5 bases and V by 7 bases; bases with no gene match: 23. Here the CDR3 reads CASNSRPYRGRRNDNEQFF. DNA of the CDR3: TGTGCCAGCAACTCGAGACCTTATAGGGGGCGTAGGAACGACAATGAGCAGTTCTTC.

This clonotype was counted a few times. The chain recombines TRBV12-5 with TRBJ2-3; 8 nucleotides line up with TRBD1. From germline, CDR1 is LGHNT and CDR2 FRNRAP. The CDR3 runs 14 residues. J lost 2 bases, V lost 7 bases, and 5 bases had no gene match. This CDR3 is CASALTGATDTQYF. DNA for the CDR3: TGTGCTAGTGCCCTGACAGGGGCCACAGATACGCAGTATTTT.

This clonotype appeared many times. The CDR3 loop reads CASSLVKGTNYGYTF. In DNA form, the CDR3 reads TGTGCCAGCAGCTTAGTGAAAGGAACTAACTATGGCTACACCTTC. The chain combines TRBV7-2 with TRBJ1-2; unclear D gene. The CDR3 has 15 amino acids. V was pared by 1 base and J by 0 bases, with 9 bases between. Germline V gene sequence: CDR1 SGHTA, CDR2 FQGNSA.

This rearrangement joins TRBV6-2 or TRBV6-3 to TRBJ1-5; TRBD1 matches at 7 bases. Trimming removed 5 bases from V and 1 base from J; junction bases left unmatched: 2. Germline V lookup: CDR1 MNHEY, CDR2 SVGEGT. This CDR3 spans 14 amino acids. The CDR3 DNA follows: TGTGCCAGCAGTAAGACAGGGAGCAATCAGCCCCAGCATTTT. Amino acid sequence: CASSKTGSNQPQHF.

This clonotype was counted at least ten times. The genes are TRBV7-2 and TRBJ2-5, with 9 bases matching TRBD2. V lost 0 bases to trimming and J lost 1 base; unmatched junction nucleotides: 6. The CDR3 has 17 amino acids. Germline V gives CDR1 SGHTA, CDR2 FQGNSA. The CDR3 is CASSLALAGDPQETQYF. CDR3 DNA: TGTGCCAGCAGCTTAGCGTTAGCGGGAGACCCCCAAGAGACCCAGTACTTC.

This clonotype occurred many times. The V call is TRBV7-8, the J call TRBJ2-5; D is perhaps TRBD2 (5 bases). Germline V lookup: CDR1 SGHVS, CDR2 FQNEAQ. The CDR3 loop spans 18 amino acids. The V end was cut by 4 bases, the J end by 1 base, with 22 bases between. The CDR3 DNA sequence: TGTGCCAGCAGCTCCCCGGGAACGGAGGCAATATTCCAAGAGACCCAGTACTTC. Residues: CASSSPGTEAIFQETQYF. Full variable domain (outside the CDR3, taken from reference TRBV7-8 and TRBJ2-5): GAGVSQSPRYKVAKRGQDVALRCDPISGHVSLFWYQQALGQGPEFLTYFQNEAQLDKSGLPSDRFFAERPEGSVSTLKIQRTQQEDSAVYLCASSSPGTEAIFQETQYFGPGTRLLVL.

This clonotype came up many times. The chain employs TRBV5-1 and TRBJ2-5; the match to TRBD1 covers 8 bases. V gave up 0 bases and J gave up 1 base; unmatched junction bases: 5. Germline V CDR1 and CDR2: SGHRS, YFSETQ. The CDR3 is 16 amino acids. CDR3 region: CASSLVGQGPQETQYF. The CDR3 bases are TGCGCCAGCAGCTTGGTCGGACAGGGCCCCCAAGAGACCCAGTACTTC.

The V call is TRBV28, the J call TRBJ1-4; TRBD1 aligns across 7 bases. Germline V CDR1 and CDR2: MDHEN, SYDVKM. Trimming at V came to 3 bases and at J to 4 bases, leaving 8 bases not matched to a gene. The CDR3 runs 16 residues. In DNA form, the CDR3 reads TGTGCCAGCAGTTTGGGGGACAGCCAATATAATGAAAAACTGTTTTTT. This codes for CASSLGDSQYNEKLFF.

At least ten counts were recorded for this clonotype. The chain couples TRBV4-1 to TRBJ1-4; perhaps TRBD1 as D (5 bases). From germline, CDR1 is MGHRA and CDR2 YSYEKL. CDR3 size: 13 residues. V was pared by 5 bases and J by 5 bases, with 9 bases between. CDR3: CASSTRQNEKLFF. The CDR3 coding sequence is TGCGCCAGCAGCACCCGACAGAATGAAAAACTGTTTTTT.

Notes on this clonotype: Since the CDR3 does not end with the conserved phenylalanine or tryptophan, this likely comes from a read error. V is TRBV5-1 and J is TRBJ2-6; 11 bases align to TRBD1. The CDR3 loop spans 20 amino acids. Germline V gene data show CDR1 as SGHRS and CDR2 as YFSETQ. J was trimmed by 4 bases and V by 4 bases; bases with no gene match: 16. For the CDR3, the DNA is TGCGCCAGCAGCCCCTCCCCCGGGACAGGGGGATTCGCCGGGGCCAACGTCCTGACTTCC. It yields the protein CASSPSPGTGGFAGANVLTS.

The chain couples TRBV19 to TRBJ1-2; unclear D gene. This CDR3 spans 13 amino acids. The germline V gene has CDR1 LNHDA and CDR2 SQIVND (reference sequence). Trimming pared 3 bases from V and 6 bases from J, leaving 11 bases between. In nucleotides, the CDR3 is TGTGCCAGTAGTATGGAGAGAGGGAATGGCTACACCTTC. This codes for CASSMERGNGYTF. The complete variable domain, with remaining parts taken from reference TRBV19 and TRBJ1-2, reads DGGITQSPKYLFRKEGQNVTLSCEQNLNHDAMYWYRQDPGQGLRLIYYSQIVNDFQKGDIAEGYSVSREKKESFPLTVTSAQKNPTAFYLCASSMERGNGYTFGSGTRLTVV.

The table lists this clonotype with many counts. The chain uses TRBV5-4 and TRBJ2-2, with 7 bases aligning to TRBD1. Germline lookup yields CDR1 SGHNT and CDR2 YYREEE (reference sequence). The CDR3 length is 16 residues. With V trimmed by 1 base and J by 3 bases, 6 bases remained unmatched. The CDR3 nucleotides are TGTGCCAGCAGCTTGAGCAGGGGGATGGACACCGGGGAGCTGTTTTTT. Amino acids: CASSLSRGMDTGELFF.

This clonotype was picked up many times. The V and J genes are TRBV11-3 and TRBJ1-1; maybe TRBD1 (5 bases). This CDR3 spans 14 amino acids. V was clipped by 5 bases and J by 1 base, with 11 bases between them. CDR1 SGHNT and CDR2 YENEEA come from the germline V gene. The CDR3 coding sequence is TGTGCCAGCAGCGCGGGACGGTGGAACACTGAAGCTTTCTTT. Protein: CASSAGRWNTEAFF.

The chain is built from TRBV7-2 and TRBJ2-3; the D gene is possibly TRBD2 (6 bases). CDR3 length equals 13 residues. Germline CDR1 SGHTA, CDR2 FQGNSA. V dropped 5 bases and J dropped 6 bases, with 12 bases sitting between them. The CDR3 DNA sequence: TGTGCCAGCAGCCGAGCTCGGGGGGATACGCAGTATTTT. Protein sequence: CASSRARGDTQYF. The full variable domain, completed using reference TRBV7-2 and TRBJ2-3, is GAGVSQSPSNKVTEKGKDVELRCDPISGHTALYWYRQSLGQGLEFLIYFQGNSAPDKSGLPSDRFSAERTGGSVSTLTIQRTQQEDSAVYLCASSRARGDTQYFGPGTRLTVL.

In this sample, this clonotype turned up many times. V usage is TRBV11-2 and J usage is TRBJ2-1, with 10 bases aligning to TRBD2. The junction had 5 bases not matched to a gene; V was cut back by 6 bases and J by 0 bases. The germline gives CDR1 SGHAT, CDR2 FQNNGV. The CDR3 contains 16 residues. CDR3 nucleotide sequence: TGTGCCAGCAGACCAAGCGGGAGGGCCTCCTACAATGAGCAGTTCTTC. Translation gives CASRPSGRASYNEQFF.

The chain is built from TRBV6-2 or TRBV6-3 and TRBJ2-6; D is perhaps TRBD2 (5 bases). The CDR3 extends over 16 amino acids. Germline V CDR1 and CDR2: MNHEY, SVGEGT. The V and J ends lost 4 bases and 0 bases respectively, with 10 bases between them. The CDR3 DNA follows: TGTGCCAGCAGTTTTGTACGGGACTCTGGGGCCAACGTCCTGACTTTC. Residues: CASSFVRDSGANVLTF.

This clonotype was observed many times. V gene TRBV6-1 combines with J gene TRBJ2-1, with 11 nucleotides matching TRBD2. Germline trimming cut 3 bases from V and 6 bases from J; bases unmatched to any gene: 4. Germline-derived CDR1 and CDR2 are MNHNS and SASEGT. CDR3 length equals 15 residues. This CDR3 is CASSDFGTSGNEQFF. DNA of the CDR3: TGTGCCAGCAGTGATTTCGGGACTAGCGGCAATGAGCAGTTCTTC.

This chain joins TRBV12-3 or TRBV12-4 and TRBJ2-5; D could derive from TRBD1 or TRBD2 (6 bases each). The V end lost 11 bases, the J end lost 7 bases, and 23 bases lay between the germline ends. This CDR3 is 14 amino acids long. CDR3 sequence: CAVDREPGVGTQYF. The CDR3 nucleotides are TGTGCCGTAGACCGGGAGCCAGGGGTTGGGACCCAGTACTTC.

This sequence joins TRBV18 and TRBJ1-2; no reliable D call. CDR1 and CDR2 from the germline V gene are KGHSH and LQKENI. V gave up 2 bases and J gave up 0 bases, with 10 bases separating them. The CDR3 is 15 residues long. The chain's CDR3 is CASSPKAGANYGYTF. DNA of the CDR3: TGTGCCAGCTCACCAAAGGCAGGAGCTAACTATGGCTACACCTTC.

Here the CDR3 reads CASSTGVITEAFF. The CDR3 region has the DNA TGTGCGTCCTCCACCGGGGTTATCACTGAAGCTTTCTTT. The chain recombines TRBV6-8 with TRBJ1-1; D remains unclear. Germline V gene data show CDR1 as MNHGY and CDR2 as SAAAGT. The CDR3 totals 13 residues.

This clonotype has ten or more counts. As DNA, the CDR3 is TGTGCCAGCAGTGTAACCCACAGTTCTGGGGCCAACGTCCTGACTTTC. It is translated as CASSVTHSSGANVLTF. The chain couples TRBV6-4 to TRBJ2-6; D call uncertain. The V end lost 4 bases, the J end lost 1 base, and 11 bases lay between the germline ends. Germline CDR1 MRHNA, CDR2 SNTAGT. The CDR3 is made up of 16 amino acids.

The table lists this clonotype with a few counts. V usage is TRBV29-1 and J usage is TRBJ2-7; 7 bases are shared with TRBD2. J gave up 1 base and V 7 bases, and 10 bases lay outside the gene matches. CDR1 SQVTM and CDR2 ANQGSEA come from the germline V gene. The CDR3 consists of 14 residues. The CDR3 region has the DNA TGCAGCGCTTCGATTAGCGGGCCTTCCTACGAGCAGTACTTC. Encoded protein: CSASISGPSYEQYF.

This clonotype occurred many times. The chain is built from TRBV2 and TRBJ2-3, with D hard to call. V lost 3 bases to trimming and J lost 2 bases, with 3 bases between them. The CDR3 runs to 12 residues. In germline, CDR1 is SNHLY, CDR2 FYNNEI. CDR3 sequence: CASSESTDTQYF. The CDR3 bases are TGTGCCAGCAGTGAGTCCACAGATACGCAGTATTTT.